This TCR beta chain was documented in a study of shared clonotypes between healthy human individuals. TCRdb's table, derived via immunoSEQ multiplex PCR, lists solely in-frame clones and lacks some. There are 800,000 to 1,200,000 clones in the sample; 75% to 85% occur only once, and under 0.6% lies in the top ten. CDR1 and CDR2 from the germline V gene are SQVTM and ANQGSEA. Trimming stripped 3 bases from V and 0 bases from J, with 2 bases between. The CDR3 has 11 amino acids. The sequence came from a man aged 18-30 years in good health. Some clones in this sample may be carry-over from other donors' samples. The V gene is TRBV29-1, the J gene TRBJ2-5; D unclear. Sequencing used memory CD4+ T cells from PBMCs. Subset indicated: CD45RA-negative fraction. The CDR3 nucleotides are TGCAGCGTTGACAACCAAGAGACCCAGTACTTC. It encodes CSVDNQETQYF. Full variable domain (remainder filled in from reference TRBV29-1 and TRBJ2-5): SAVISQKPSRDICQRGTSLTIQCQVDSQVTMMFWYRQQPGQSLTLIATANQGSEATYESGFVIDKFPISRPNLTFSTLTVSNMSPEDSSIYLCSVDNQETQYFGPGTRLLVL.